What follows are 27 T cell receptor beta chains derived from one specimen sequenced in a study of blood T cell repertoires in COVID-19. Generated by immunoSEQ multiplex PCR, the TCRdb table keeps only in-frame clones and is missing some. Here the sample spans about 210,000 clones, 85% to 90% being singletons. The sample was PBMCs or T cells enriched from blood (not recorded which). The receptors come from a woman between 40 and 55 years old in a cohort exposed to, infected with or recovered from COVID-19 (not recorded which).

The genes are TRBV5-1 and TRBJ2-3, with TRBD1 identical over 12 bases. This CDR3 comprises 15 residues. Germline CDR1 SGHRS, CDR2 YFSETQ. Losses at the gene ends were 4 bases for V and 5 bases for J; bases not matched to a gene: 5. The CDR3 region is CASSPGQGAGDTQYF. CDR3 sequence (DNA): TGCGCCAGCAGCCCGGGACAGGGGGCGGGAGATACGCAGTATTTT.

The genes are TRBV14 and TRBJ1-2; 7 bases map to TRBD1. Germline V gene lookup returns CDR1 SGHDN and CDR2 FVKESK. V shed 0 bases, J shed 8 bases, and the junction held 3 bases outside the gene matches. The CDR3 covers 13 residues. In DNA, the CDR3 is TGTGCCAGCAGCCAAGAGACAGGGCAGGGCTACACCTTC. Protein: CASSQETGQGYTF.

The V gene is TRBV6-2 or TRBV6-3, the J gene TRBJ2-1; TRBD2 matches at 9 bases. The CDR3 has 16 amino acids. The germline V gene has CDR1 MNHEY and CDR2 SVGEGT. V shed 2 bases, J shed 6 bases, and the junction held 8 bases outside the gene matches. CDR3 in DNA: TGTGCCAGCAGTTACCATCTTCCTAGCGGGACCAATGAGCAGTTCTTC. Translated: CASSYHLPSGTNEQFF.

The chain couples TRBV28 to TRBJ1-6, with 9 positions matching TRBD1. The CDR3 consists of 12 residues. CDR1 is MDHEN, CDR2 SYDVKM, per germline. J lost 7 bases, V lost 8 bases, and 0 bases had no gene match. CDR3 sequence: CASGQGNSPLHF. CDR3 nucleotide sequence: TGTGCCAGCGGACAGGGGAATTCACCCCTCCACTTT.

J is TRBJ1-1 and V is TRBV5-4, with no clear D. This CDR3 comprises 13 residues. Between the trimmed V and J ends, which lost 3 bases and 1 base, there was a span of 7 bases. The germline CDR1 and CDR2 sequences are SGHNT and YYREEE (reference sequence). The CDR3 DNA reads TGTGCCAGCAGCTATCAGGCGAACACTGAAGCTTTCTTT. It yields the protein CASSYQANTEAFF.

This chain joins TRBV6-2 or TRBV6-3 and TRBJ1-1, with D perhaps matching TRBD1 (5 bases). The V end lost 5 bases, the J end lost 3 bases, and 16 bases lay between the germline ends. The CDR3 is 15 residues long. Germline CDR1 and CDR2: MNHEY and SVGEGT. The CDR3, as DNA: TGTGCCAGCAGTCTAGCGGCAGGGTGGCACACTGAAGCTTTCTTT. This translates into CASSLAAGWHTEAFF.

The V call is TRBV7-2, the J call TRBJ1-2; D may be TRBD1 (6 bases). V was pared by 3 bases and J by 7 bases, with 21 bases between. Germline V gene lookup returns CDR1 SGHTA and CDR2 FQGNSA. This CDR3 contains 16 residues. CDR3 loop: CASSFIPGGGGGGYTF. The CDR3 DNA sequence: TGTGCCAGCAGCTTCATACCTGGGGGTGGGGGCGGTGGCTACACCTTC.

This clone was seen once. The genes are TRBV19 and TRBJ2-7; D possibly corresponds to TRBD1 (5 bases). Trimming stripped 9 bases from V and 5 bases from J, with 11 bases between. Germline-derived CDR1 and CDR2 are LNHDA and SQIVND (reference sequence). The CDR3 contains 11 residues. The CDR3 protein is CASSRADEQYF. The DNA for the CDR3 is TGTGCCAGCAGCAGGGCGGACGAGCAGTACTTC.

This chain joins TRBV11-2 and TRBJ1-1; D possibly corresponds to TRBD1 (6 bases). There are 15 residues in the CDR3. Between the trimmed V and J ends, which lost 5 bases and 0 bases, there was a span of 13 bases. Per the germline V gene, CDR1 is SGHAT and CDR2 is FQNNGV. The CDR3 region is CASSRGQYLNTEAFF. The CDR3 nucleotides are TGTGCCAGCAGCCGCGGACAGTACTTGAACACTGAAGCTTTCTTT.

The gene calls are TRBV7-2 and TRBJ1-5; a possible D gene is TRBD1 (5 bases). The V gene's germline CDR1 is SGHTA and CDR2 FQGNSA. Trimming left V 6 bases short and J 7 bases short, with 16 bases between. The CDR3 totals 14 residues. The CDR3 reads CASSSQRGLQPQHF. Written as DNA, the CDR3 is TGTGCCAGCAGTTCACAAAGGGGCCTGCAGCCCCAGCATTTT.

V and J are TRBV5-1 and TRBJ1-2; TRBD1 might be the D (6 bases). Trimming shortened V by 0 bases and J by 4 bases, and 13 bases separated the two germline ends. Germline values: CDR1 SGHRS, CDR2 YFSETQ. The CDR3 contains 15 residues. In nucleotides, the CDR3 is TGCGCCAGCAGCTTGGAAACAGGGCCCGTCTATGGCTACACCTTC. Translation gives CASSLETGPVYGYTF.

This clone was seen only a few times. The rearrangement joins TRBV20-1 to TRBJ2-7; unclear D gene. This CDR3 contains 11 residues. V was shortened by 6 bases and J by 7 bases, with 13 bases between the two germline ends. Germline V gene data show CDR1 as DFQATT and CDR2 as SNEGSKA (reference sequence). The CDR3 here is CSALSLREQYF. The CDR3 DNA reads TGCAGTGCCCTAAGTCTCCGAGAGCAGTACTTC.

The chain employs TRBV28 and TRBJ2-2; perhaps TRBD1 as D (6 bases). The CDR3 spans 15 residues. The V and J ends lost 8 bases and 5 bases respectively, with 18 bases between them. CDR1 is MDHEN, CDR2 SYDVKM, per germline. This CDR3 reads CASYSGAVGTGELFF. CDR3 nucleotide sequence: TGTGCCAGCTATTCAGGGGCCGTTGGGACCGGGGAGCTGTTTTTT. Full variable domain (outside the CDR3, taken from reference TRBV28 and TRBJ2-2): DVKVTQSSRYLVKRTGEKVFLECVQDMDHENMFWYRQDPGLGLRLIYFSYDVKMKEKGDIPEGYSVSREKKERFSLILESASTNQTSMYLCASYSGAVGTGELFFGEGSRLTVL.

The CDR3 here is CASSLGQGYYGYTF. The CDR3, as DNA: TGTGCCAGCAGCTTGGGGCAGGGCTACTATGGCTACACCTTC. The chain joins TRBV5-5 to TRBJ1-2; perhaps TRBD1 as D (5 bases). CDR3 size: 14 residues. Trimming left V 0 bases short and J 3 bases short, with 9 bases between. The germline V gene encodes CDR1 SGHKS and CDR2 YYEKEE (reference sequence).

V usage is TRBV27 and J usage is TRBJ2-7; D is perhaps TRBD1 (5 bases). The CDR3 totals 13 residues. CDR1 is MNHEY, CDR2 SMNVEV, per germline (reference sequence). V was pared by 4 bases and J by 3 bases, with 10 bases between. Here the CDR3 reads CASSWGRLYEQYF. The CDR3 region has the DNA TGTGCCAGCAGTTGGGGCAGGCTCTACGAGCAGTACTTC.

This chain links TRBV28 with TRBJ1-6; D gene unclear. This CDR3 region has 12 residues. CDR1 is MDHEN, CDR2 SYDVKM, per germline. V gave up 2 bases and J gave up 11 bases, with 7 bases separating them. The CDR3: CASSLEAAPLHF. For the CDR3, the DNA is TGTGCCAGCAGTTTAGAGGCGGCACCCCTCCACTTT.

The chain couples TRBV7-8 to TRBJ2-7; no clear D gene. Germline values: CDR1 SGHVS, CDR2 FQNEAQ. The CDR3 consists of 14 residues. Trimming took 2 bases from V and 2 from J, leaving 10 bases between them. The CDR3 coding sequence is TGTGCCAGCAGCTTACCGCGGTTAGCCTACGAGCAGTACTTC. It codes for CASSLPRLAYEQYF.

V is TRBV7-8 and J is TRBJ1-1; TRBD1 matches at 9 bases. The CDR3 contains 15 residues. Germline loops: CDR1 SGHVS, CDR2 FQNEAQ. With 3 bases clipped from V and 2 bases from J, the junction kept 4 bases outside the gene matches. CDR3 protein: CASSFGQGKNTEAFF. CDR3 nucleotide sequence: TGTGCCAGCAGCTTCGGACAGGGGAAAAACACTGAAGCTTTCTTT.

This clone was detected many times. The chain is built from TRBV6-1 and TRBJ2-7, with 8 bases lining up with TRBD2. V gave up 0 bases and J gave up 0 bases; unmatched junction bases: 1. Germline lookup yields CDR1 MNHNS and CDR2 SASEGT. The CDR3 spans 15 residues. CDR3 loop: CASSEALAGSYEQYF. The CDR3 DNA sequence: TGTGCCAGCAGTGAAGCGCTAGCGGGCTCCTACGAGCAGTACTTC.

The chain uses TRBV13 and TRBJ2-3, with 11 bases matching TRBD2. The CDR3 totals 17 residues. V was clipped by 4 bases and J by 4 bases; unmatched bases: 10. Germline V lookup: CDR1 PRHDT, CDR2 FYEKMQ (reference sequence). The CDR3 is CASSSLETSGTADTQYF. The DNA of the CDR3 is TGTGCCAGCAGCTCCCTCGAGACTAGCGGGACGGCAGATACGCAGTATTTT.

The CDR3 sequence: CASGRGLAGGGQETQYF. In nucleotides, the CDR3 is TGTGCTAGTGGTCGGGGACTAGCGGGAGGAGGGCAAGAGACCCAGTACTTC. V and J are TRBV12-5 and TRBJ2-5; TRBD2 matches at 15 bases. V shed 5 bases and J 2 bases; nucleotides not matched to a gene: 6. The germline CDR1 and CDR2 sequences are LGHNT and FRNRAP. CDR3 length equals 17 residues.

The chain joins TRBV2 to TRBJ2-2, with D possibly matching TRBD1 (6 bases). V was clipped by 2 bases and J by 6 bases, with 16 bases between them. Germline lookup yields CDR1 SNHLY and CDR2 FYNNEI. This CDR3 comprises 16 residues. The CDR3 protein is CASSEKGWTAPGELFF. The CDR3 bases are TGTGCCAGCAGTGAAAAGGGCTGGACAGCCCCCGGGGAGCTGTTTTTT.

V gene TRBV3-1 (or the pseudogene TRBV3-2) combines with J gene TRBJ2-1; 14 nucleotides line up with TRBD2. This CDR3 comprises 15 residues. The germline gives CDR1 LGHDT, CDR2 YNNKEL (reference sequence). V was clipped by 5 bases and J by 8 bases; unmatched bases: 5. The CDR3 DNA reads as TGTGCCAGCAGCTGGACTAGCGGGGGGTCGGATGAGCAGTTCTTC. It translates to CASSWTSGGSDEQFF.

The V and J genes are TRBV19 and TRBJ2-7; TRBD2 aligns across 9 bases. The CDR3 is 15 amino acids. The germline V gene has CDR1 LNHDA and CDR2 SQIVND (reference sequence). Trimming at V came to 3 bases and at J to 2 bases, leaving 5 bases not matched to a gene. This CDR3 is CASSISGGATYEQYF. The DNA for the CDR3 is TGTGCCAGTAGTATTAGCGGGGGCGCCACCTACGAGCAGTACTTC. Looking up the rest from reference TRBV19 and TRBJ2-7 gives the full variable domain: DGGITQSPKYLFRKEGQNVTLSCEQNLNHDAMYWYRQDPGQGLRLIYYSQIVNDFQKGDIAEGYSVSREKKESFPLTVTSAQKNPTAFYLCASSISGGATYEQYFGPGTRLTVT.

V is TRBV28 and J is TRBJ2-1; 8 bases align to TRBD2. Germline V gives CDR1 MDHEN, CDR2 SYDVKM. V dropped 3 bases and J dropped 3; count of bases not matched to a gene: 7. This CDR3 contains 16 residues. The CDR3, as DNA: TGTGCCAGCAGTTTGGCGGGGGGCCCACTCTACAATGAGCAGTTCTTC. As protein: CASSLAGGPLYNEQFF.

V gene TRBV3-1 (or the pseudogene TRBV3-2) combines with J gene TRBJ1-5, with TRBD1 matching over 9 bases. The germline CDR1 and CDR2 sequences are LGHDT and YNNKEL (reference sequence). After removal of 0 bases from V and 5 bases from J, the junction contained 14 bases not matched to a gene. The CDR3 spans 19 residues. This CDR3 is CASSQELIGDRERDQPQHF. The CDR3, as DNA: TGTGCCAGCAGCCAAGAACTTATAGGGGACAGGGAAAGGGATCAGCCCCAGCATTTT.

This chain links TRBV12-3 or TRBV12-4 with TRBJ1-2; D is undetermined. This CDR3 is built from 13 residues. V lost 3 bases to trimming and J lost 2 bases, with 7 bases between them. The CDR3 here is CASSFWPNYGYTF. The CDR3 nucleotides are TGTGCCAGCAGTTTCTGGCCAAACTATGGCTACACCTTC.